This T cell receptor (beta chain) was sequenced during a study of blood T cell repertoires in COVID-19. Study as a whole: Both acute and convalescent COVID-19 samples were obtained from the United States, Italy and Spain. Nucleic acid was either cDNA or gDNA, and it came from T cells, B-cell-depleted T cells, or PBMCs.

The CDR3 runs to 13 residues. Germline V gives CDR1 MNHEY, CDR2 SMNVEV (reference sequence). V shed 8 bases and J shed 5 bases, with 13 bases lying between them. Per the original methods: Estimated nucleated cell counts came from reference gene primer amplification. Sequencing was performed with immunoSEQ multiplex PCR; in TCRdb, only in-frame clones are kept and a portion is missing. That table gives V, J and clone size, and the DNA gave D and trimming. This sample yields some 42,000 clones, of which about 90% are seen a single time; roughly 10% belongs to the top ten. The chain joins TRBV27 to TRBJ2-1; weak D call: TRBD2 (5 bases). The source material was peripheral blood. This TCR was sampled from a man between 50 and 59 years old with active COVID-19. CDR3 nucleotides: TGTGCCAGCGCCCCCGGAGGCGACAATGAGCAGTTCTTC. Translated, it gives CASAPGGDNEQFF.